These T cell receptor beta chains were read from a single sample in a study of cytomegalovirus exposure and HLA in healthy donors. Data came from immunoSEQ multiplex PCR; TCRdb stores just in-frame clones and leaves some out. The data show just over 150,000 clones, with around 80% seen just once and more than 1.5% held by the top ten. Sequenced input: PBMCs. Every receptor here comes from a young man in good health and CMV-seronegative. Both conserved end residues are part of each CDR3. Fields, in order: CDR3 DNA, CDR3 protein, clone size, V gene, J gene, D gene. The D gene is left open where the match is weak. Rows give clone size only sometimes, using once, few, many, or a class for an expanded clone.

CDR3 DNA: TGTGCCAGCAGCACCGGGACAGGGTTGGATACGCAGTATTTT
CDR3 protein: CASSTGTGLDTQYF
clone size: -
V gene: TRBV11-2
J gene: TRBJ2-3
D gene: TRBD1

CDR3 DNA: TGTGCCAGCAGCTTACGACAGAGAAAGGTCTTC
CDR3 protein: CASSLRQRKVF
clone size: once
V gene: TRBV5-8
J gene: TRBJ2-7
D gene: -

CDR3 DNA: TGTTCCAGCAGCTCGCACACCGGGACAGTCAGGACGAACACTGAAGCTTTCTTT
CDR3 protein: CSSSSHTGTVRTNTEAFF
clone size: once
V gene: TRBV7-9
J gene: TRBJ1-1
D gene: TRBD1

CDR3 DNA: TGTGCCAGCAGCCCAGGGACAGTTCCGCAGTACTTC
CDR3 protein: CASSPGTVPQYF
clone size: -
V gene: TRBV5-6
J gene: TRBJ2-7
D gene: TRBD1

CDR3 DNA: TGTGCTAGTGGGCGGGACCGACAAGAGACCCAGTACTTC
CDR3 protein: CASGRDRQETQYF
clone size: -
V gene: TRBV12-5
J gene: TRBJ2-5
D gene: -

CDR3 DNA: TGTGCCAGCCAAGTAGGGGGCTACTTGAGCAATCAGCCCCAGCATTTT
CDR3 protein: CASQVGGYLSNQPQHF
clone size: -
V gene: TRBV28
J gene: TRBJ1-5
D gene: TRBD1

CDR3 DNA: TGTGCCAGCAGTGAAGGTTATTCGCCGACAGGGACCTACGAGCAGTACTTC
CDR3 protein: CASSEGYSPTGTYEQYF
clone size: -
V gene: TRBV6-1
J gene: TRBJ2-7
D gene: TRBD1

CDR3 DNA: TGTGCCAGCAGTCCACGAGCAGGGTCCGGCGGGGAGCTGTTTTTT
CDR3 protein: CASSPRAGSGGELFF
clone size: -
V gene: TRBV6-5
J gene: TRBJ2-2
D gene: -

CDR3 DNA: TGTGCCAGCAGCTCGCGCGGGGGGGCGGGCACCGGGGAGCTGTTTTTT
CDR3 protein: CASSSRGGAGTGELFF
clone size: -
V gene: TRBV7-2
J gene: TRBJ2-2
D gene: TRBD2

CDR3 DNA: TGTGCCAGCAGTGAAAGTTCAGTGGGGGCCAACGTCCTGACTTTC
CDR3 protein: CASSESSVGANVLTF
clone size: -
V gene: TRBV2
J gene: TRBJ2-6
D gene: -

CDR3 DNA: TGTGCCAGCCTATCTAGGGACAGTATCCACAGGCTCGGGGGAAACACCATATATTTT
CDR3 protein: CASLSRDSIHRLGGNTIYF
clone size: -
V gene: TRBV14
J gene: TRBJ1-3
D gene: TRBD1

CDR3 DNA: TGTGCCAGCAGTACCGACAGGGGCGAGGACTATGGCTACACCTTC
CDR3 protein: CASSTDRGEDYGYTF
clone size: -
V gene: TRBV27
J gene: TRBJ1-2
D gene: TRBD1

CDR3 DNA: TGTGCCAGCAGTTACACTAGCGGTACCTTCCAAGAGACCCAGTACTTC
CDR3 protein: CASSYTSGTFQETQYF
clone size: -
V gene: TRBV6-5
J gene: TRBJ2-5
D gene: TRBD2

CDR3 DNA: TGTGCCAGTTGCCCGACAGCAAATTCGAACACCGGGGAGCTGTTTTTT
CDR3 protein: CASCPTANSNTGELFF
clone size: -
V gene: TRBV19
J gene: TRBJ2-2
D gene: -

CDR3 DNA: TGTGCCAGCAGCTTAGGGTTTAGGCGGGGGAACACTGAAGCTTTCTTT
CDR3 protein: CASSLGFRRGNTEAFF
clone size: -
V gene: TRBV11-2
J gene: TRBJ1-1
D gene: -

CDR3 DNA: TGTGCCTGGAGTGTAGAGACAGTATCAGGACCCCAGCATTTT
CDR3 protein: CAWSVETVSGPQHF
clone size: -
V gene: TRBV30
J gene: TRBJ1-5
D gene: -

CDR3 DNA: TGTGCCAGCAGTACCTTCGGGACAGGTAGTTTACTGGCAGATACGCAGTATTTT
CDR3 protein: CASSTFGTGSLLADTQYF
clone size: -
V gene: TRBV28
J gene: TRBJ2-3
D gene: TRBD1

CDR3 DNA: TGTGCCAGCAGCTCCCCTTCCCTTGGGGGGGGGACTAATGAAAAACTGTTTTTT
CDR3 protein: CASSSPSLGGGTNEKLFF
clone size: -
V gene: TRBV7-9
J gene: TRBJ1-4
D gene: -

CDR3 DNA: TGTGCCAGCAGTTTAAGGACTGGTTATTATTCACCCCTCCACTTT
CDR3 protein: CASSLRTGYYSPLHF
clone size: -
V gene: TRBV28
J gene: TRBJ1-6
D gene: -

CDR3 DNA: TGTGCCAGCAGTCCCCCGACTAGCGGGGGCTACGAGCAGTACTTC
CDR3 protein: CASSPPTSGGYEQYF
clone size: few
V gene: TRBV28
J gene: TRBJ2-7
D gene: TRBD2

CDR3 DNA: TGTGCCAGCAGCTCACACATGAACACTGAAGCTTTCTTT
CDR3 protein: CASSSHMNTEAFF
clone size: few
V gene: TRBV11-3
J gene: TRBJ1-1
D gene: -

CDR3 DNA: TGTGCCAGCAGTTTCGGACAGAACTATGGCTACACCTTC
CDR3 protein: CASSFGQNYGYTF
clone size: -
V gene: TRBV6-1
J gene: TRBJ1-2
D gene: -

CDR3 DNA: TGTGCCAGCAGTCGTAGCGGTATCTACGAGCAGTACTTC
CDR3 protein: CASSRSGIYEQYF
clone size: -
V gene: TRBV28
J gene: TRBJ2-7
D gene: -

CDR3 DNA: TGTGCCAGCAGTTACGTTCTAGACTACAATGAGCAGTTCTTC
CDR3 protein: CASSYVLDYNEQFF
clone size: once
V gene: TRBV6-5
J gene: TRBJ2-1
D gene: -

CDR3 DNA: TGCGCCAGCAGACTCCTAGCGACCGGCACAGATACGCAGTATTTT
CDR3 protein: CASRLLATGTDTQYF
clone size: -
V gene: TRBV10-2
J gene: TRBJ2-3
D gene: -

CDR3 DNA: TGTGCCAGCAGCCCCCGTCCGGGGGGGGCCCCAGATACGCAGTATTTT
CDR3 protein: CASSPRPGGAPDTQYF
clone size: once
V gene: TRBV7-3
J gene: TRBJ2-3
D gene: TRBD2

CDR3 DNA: TGTGCCAGCAGCTTTAGTCAGGGGAGCTCCTACAATGAGCAGTTCTTC
CDR3 protein: CASSFSQGSSYNEQFF
clone size: -
V gene: TRBV7-9
J gene: TRBJ2-1
D gene: -

CDR3 DNA: TGTGCCAGTAGTATACCCCCTCCGAACACCGGGGAGCTGTTTTTT
CDR3 protein: CASSIPPPNTGELFF
clone size: once
V gene: TRBV19
J gene: TRBJ2-2
D gene: -

CDR3 DNA: TGCGCCAGCAGCCAACCAGGGGGTTCTGAAGCTTTCTTT
CDR3 protein: CASSQPGGSEAFF
clone size: once
V gene: TRBV4-3
J gene: TRBJ1-1
D gene: TRBD1

CDR3 DNA: TGTGCCAGCAGCTTTCTGGACAGGTTCTACGAGCAGTACTTC
CDR3 protein: CASSFLDRFYEQYF
clone size: -
V gene: TRBV5-6
J gene: TRBJ2-7
D gene: TRBD1

CDR3 DNA: TGTGCCAGTAGTATTCCAGGGGAGCCTTACAATGAGCAGTTCTTC
CDR3 protein: CASSIPGEPYNEQFF
clone size: -
V gene: TRBV19
J gene: TRBJ2-1
D gene: -

CDR3 DNA: TGTGCCAGCAGCATGGGATCCGGACAGGGTGCCTACGAGCAGTACTTC
CDR3 protein: CASSMGSGQGAYEQYF
clone size: -
V gene: TRBV7-6
J gene: TRBJ2-7
D gene: TRBD1

CDR3 DNA: TGTGCCAGCAGTTTGGGCGTGGGGGGTACTGAAGCTTTCTTT
CDR3 protein: CASSLGVGGTEAFF
clone size: -
V gene: TRBV28
J gene: TRBJ1-1
D gene: -

CDR3 DNA: TGTGCCAGCACCCGAATGGGCAGGACAGGGATGGGGGGTCAAGACTATGGCTACACCTTC
CDR3 protein: CASTRMGRTGMGGQDYGYTF
clone size: -
V gene: TRBV28
J gene: TRBJ1-2
D gene: TRBD1

CDR3 DNA: TGCGCCAGCAGCCAAGAGGACAGTTGGTTAGAAAAACTGTTTTTT
CDR3 protein: CASSQEDSWLEKLFF
clone size: -
V gene: TRBV4-3
J gene: TRBJ1-4
D gene: -

CDR3 DNA: TGTGCCAGCAGCTTCGCTAGCGGGAGGGGGGGTGAGCAGTTCTTC
CDR3 protein: CASSFASGRGGEQFF
clone size: -
V gene: TRBV7-3
J gene: TRBJ2-1
D gene: TRBD2

CDR3 DNA: TGCGCCAGCAGCCAAGGAAGCGAAAGTGTCGCCGGGGAGCTGTTTTTT
CDR3 protein: CASSQGSESVAGELFF
clone size: -
V gene: TRBV4-1
J gene: TRBJ2-2
D gene: -

CDR3 DNA: TGTGCCAGCAGCCTATACTCGGTTGGGGACAGATTGAGGGCCTACGAGCAGTACTTC
CDR3 protein: CASSLYSVGDRLRAYEQYF
clone size: -
V gene: TRBV5-6
J gene: TRBJ2-7
D gene: TRBD1

CDR3 DNA: TGCAGCTTCAGGGATTGGACTAATGAAAAACTGTTTTTT
CDR3 protein: CSFRDWTNEKLFF
clone size: -
V gene: TRBV29-1
J gene: TRBJ1-4
D gene: -

CDR3 DNA: TGTGCCAGCAGCTTGGCGGGGAACACCGGGGAGCTGTTTTTT
CDR3 protein: CASSLAGNTGELFF
clone size: -
V gene: TRBV5-6
J gene: TRBJ2-2
D gene: -

CDR3 DNA: TGTGCCAGCAGCCTCCTTCGAGCGGATACGCAGTATTTT
CDR3 protein: CASSLLRADTQYF
clone size: few
V gene: TRBV11-3
J gene: TRBJ2-3
D gene: -

CDR3 DNA: TGTGCCAGCAGTGAAGCGCGCGACAGCTTCAGGAGCTACACCTTC
CDR3 protein: CASSEARDSFRSYTF
clone size: -
V gene: TRBV6-1
J gene: TRBJ1-2
D gene: -

CDR3 DNA: TGTGCCAGTAAAGAGGCGGGGTGGACCGGGGAGCTGTTTTTT
CDR3 protein: CASKEAGWTGELFF
clone size: -
V gene: TRBV19
J gene: TRBJ2-2
D gene: -

CDR3 DNA: TGTGCCAGCAGCGTAGATCGGAGATCCTCCTACAATGAGCAGTTCTTC
CDR3 protein: CASSVDRRSSYNEQFF
clone size: once
V gene: TRBV9
J gene: TRBJ2-1
D gene: -

CDR3 DNA: TGTGCCGGGCGGACAGGGGCCCTCGGGCCCCAGCATTTT
CDR3 protein: CAGRTGALGPQHF
clone size: once
V gene: TRBV28
J gene: TRBJ1-5
D gene: TRBD1

CDR3 DNA: TGTGCCAGCAGCATGAGACTAGCGGGGAACGAGCAGTACTTC
CDR3 protein: CASSMRLAGNEQYF
clone size: -
V gene: TRBV6-5
J gene: TRBJ2-7
D gene: TRBD2

CDR3 DNA: TGTGCCATCTCTGAGCGGGTTAGCACAGATACGCAGTATTTT
CDR3 protein: CAISERVSTDTQYF
clone size: -
V gene: TRBV28
J gene: TRBJ2-3
D gene: -

CDR3 DNA: TGTGCCAGCAGCACGACAGGGCCGGGGGAGACCCAGTACTTC
CDR3 protein: CASSTTGPGETQYF
clone size: -
V gene: TRBV6-5
J gene: TRBJ2-5
D gene: TRBD1

CDR3 DNA: TGTGCCAGCAGATATAGCGGGGGAGAAGATACGCAGTATTTT
CDR3 protein: CASRYSGGEDTQYF
clone size: few
V gene: TRBV13
J gene: TRBJ2-3
D gene: TRBD2

CDR3 DNA: TGTGCCAGCAGTTTAAGCGGGACTGAAGCTTTCTTT
CDR3 protein: CASSLSGTEAFF
clone size: -
V gene: TRBV28
J gene: TRBJ1-1
D gene: -

CDR3 DNA: TGTGCCAGCAGCCCGGGACTAGCGGCCTTCTACGAGCAGTACTTC
CDR3 protein: CASSPGLAAFYEQYF
clone size: once
V gene: TRBV7-9
J gene: TRBJ2-7
D gene: TRBD2

CDR3 DNA: TGTGCCAGCAGCTTGAGCGGCAGCGGGGACACTGAAGCTTTCTTT
CDR3 protein: CASSLSGSGDTEAFF
clone size: -
V gene: TRBV7-9
J gene: TRBJ1-1
D gene: -

CDR3 DNA: TGTGCCAGCAGTGAAGGAACGGTAAATCAGCCCCAGCATTTT
CDR3 protein: CASSEGTVNQPQHF
clone size: -
V gene: TRBV6-1
J gene: TRBJ1-5
D gene: -

CDR3 DNA: TGTGCCAGCAGCCAGACAGACTATGGCTACACCTTC
CDR3 protein: CASSQTDYGYTF
clone size: -
V gene: TRBV7-9
J gene: TRBJ1-2
D gene: -

CDR3 DNA: TGTGCCAGCAGTCCGGACAGGGAGGAGGAAAAACTGTTTTTT
CDR3 protein: CASSPDREEEKLFF
clone size: few
V gene: TRBV6-5
J gene: TRBJ1-4
D gene: TRBD1